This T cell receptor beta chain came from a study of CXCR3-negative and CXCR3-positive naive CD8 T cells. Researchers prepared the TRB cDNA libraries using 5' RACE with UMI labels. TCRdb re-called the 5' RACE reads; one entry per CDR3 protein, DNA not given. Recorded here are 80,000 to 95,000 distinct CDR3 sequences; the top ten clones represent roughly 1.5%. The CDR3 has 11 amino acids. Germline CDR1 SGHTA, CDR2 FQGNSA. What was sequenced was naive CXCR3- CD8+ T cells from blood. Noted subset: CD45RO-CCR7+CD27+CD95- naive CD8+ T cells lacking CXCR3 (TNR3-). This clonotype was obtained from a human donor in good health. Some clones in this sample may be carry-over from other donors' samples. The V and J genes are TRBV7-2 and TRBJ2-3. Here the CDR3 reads CASSLADTQYF.